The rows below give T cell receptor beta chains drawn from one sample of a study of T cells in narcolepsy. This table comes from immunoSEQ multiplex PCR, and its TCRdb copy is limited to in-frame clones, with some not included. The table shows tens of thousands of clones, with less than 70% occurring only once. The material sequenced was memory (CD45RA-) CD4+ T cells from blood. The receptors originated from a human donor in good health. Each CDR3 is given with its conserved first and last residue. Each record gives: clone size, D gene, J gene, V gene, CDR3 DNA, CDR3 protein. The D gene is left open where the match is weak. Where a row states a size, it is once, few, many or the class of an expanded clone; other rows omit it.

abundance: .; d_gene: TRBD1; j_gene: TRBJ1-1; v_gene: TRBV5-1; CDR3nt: TGCGCCAGCAGCCCCCGACAGGGGGACGGCACTGAAGCTTTCTTT; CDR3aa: CASSPRQGDGTEAFF
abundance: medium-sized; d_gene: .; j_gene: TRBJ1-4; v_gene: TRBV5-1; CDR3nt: TGCGCCAGCAGCTTGGGCGGGGTATCTAATGAAAAACTGTTTTTT; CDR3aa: CASSLGGVSNEKLFF
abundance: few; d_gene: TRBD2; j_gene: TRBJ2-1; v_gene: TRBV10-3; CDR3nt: TGTGCCATCAGGGGACTAGCGGGTATAGATGAGCAGTTCTTC; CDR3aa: CAIRGLAGIDEQFF
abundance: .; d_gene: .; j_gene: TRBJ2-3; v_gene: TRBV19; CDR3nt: TGTGCCAGTTCCCCAGGGGGGGGAAATACGCAGTATTTT; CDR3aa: CASSPGGGNTQYF
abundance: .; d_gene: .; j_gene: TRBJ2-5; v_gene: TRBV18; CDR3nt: TGTGCCAGCTCACCAGGGGGCGTGAAAGAGACCCAGTACTTC; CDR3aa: CASSPGGVKETQYF
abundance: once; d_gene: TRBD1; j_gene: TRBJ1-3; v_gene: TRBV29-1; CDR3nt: TGCAGCGTATTACAGGGGTACGGAAACACCATATATTTT; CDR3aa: CSVLQGYGNTIYF
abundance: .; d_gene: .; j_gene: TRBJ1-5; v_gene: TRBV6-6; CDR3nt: TGTGCCAGCACGGGGTCGGATCAGCCCCAGCATTTT; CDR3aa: CASTGSDQPQHF
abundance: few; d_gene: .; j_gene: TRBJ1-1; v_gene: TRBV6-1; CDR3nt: TGTGCCAGCACCGCGGGGGCATCGAACACTGAAGCTTTCTTT; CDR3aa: CASTAGASNTEAFF
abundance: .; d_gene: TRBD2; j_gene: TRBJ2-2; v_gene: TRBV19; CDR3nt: TGTGCCAGTAGTACAACCGGGACTAGTGGCGCCGGGGAGCTGTTTTTT; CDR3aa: CASSTTGTSGAGELFF
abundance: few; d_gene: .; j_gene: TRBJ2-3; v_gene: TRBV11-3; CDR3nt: TGTGCCAGCAGCTTAGACACAGATACGCAGTATTTT; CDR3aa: CASSLDTDTQYF
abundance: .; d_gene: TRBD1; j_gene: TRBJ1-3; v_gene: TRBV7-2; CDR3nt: TGTGCCAGCAGCGTAGAGGGGGCGACTGGAAACACCATATATTTT; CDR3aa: CASSVEGATGNTIYF
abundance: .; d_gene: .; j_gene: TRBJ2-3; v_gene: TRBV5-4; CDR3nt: TGTGCCAGCAGCTTGGGGGGGGCCCGGGGCACAGATACGCAGTATTTT; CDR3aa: CASSLGGARGTDTQYF
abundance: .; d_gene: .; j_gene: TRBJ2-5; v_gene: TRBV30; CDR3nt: TGTGCCGGGGGGGAGGCGGGGGCCCTAGGGCCCCAGTACTTC; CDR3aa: CAGGEAGALGPQYF
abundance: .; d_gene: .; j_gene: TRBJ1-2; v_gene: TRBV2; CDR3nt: TGTGCCAGCTCCTCCGTCGGCAGGAACTATGGCTACACCTTC; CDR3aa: CASSSVGRNYGYTF
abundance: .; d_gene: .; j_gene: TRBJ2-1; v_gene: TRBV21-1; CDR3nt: TGTGCCAGCAGCAAAGATTCTCTGACTAGCGGGAGGCCAATGGACAATGAGCAGTTCTTC; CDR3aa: CASSKDSLTSGRPMDNEQFF
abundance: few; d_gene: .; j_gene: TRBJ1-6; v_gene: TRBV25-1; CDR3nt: TGTGCCAGCAGTGAAGGAGGACAGCCTTATTCACCCCTCCACTTT; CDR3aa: CASSEGGQPYSPLHF
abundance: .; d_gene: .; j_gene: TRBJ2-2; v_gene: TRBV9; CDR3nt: TGTGCCAGCAGCGTAGGGAGTCACCCCCGAACCGGGGAGCTGTTTTTT; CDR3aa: CASSVGSHPRTGELFF
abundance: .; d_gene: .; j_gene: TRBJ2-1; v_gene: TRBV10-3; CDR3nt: TGTGCCATCAGCCCGAGCGGGCCAGGGGGTGGTGAGCAGTTCTTC; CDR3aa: CAISPSGPGGGEQFF
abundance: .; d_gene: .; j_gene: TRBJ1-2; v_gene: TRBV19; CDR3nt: TGTGCCAGTAGTATCGAGCCATCCTATGGCTACACCTTC; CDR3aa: CASSIEPSYGYTF
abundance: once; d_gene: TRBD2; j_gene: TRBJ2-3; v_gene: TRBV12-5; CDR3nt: TGTGCTAGTGGTCTCCGACTAGCGGGGGGGCCGGATACGCAGTATTTT; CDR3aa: CASGLRLAGGPDTQYF
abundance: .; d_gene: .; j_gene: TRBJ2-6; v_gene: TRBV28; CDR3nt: TGTGCCAGCAGTCCGACTGGGAGGTTCTTTGGGGCCAACGTCCTGACTTTC; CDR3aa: CASSPTGRFFGANVLTF
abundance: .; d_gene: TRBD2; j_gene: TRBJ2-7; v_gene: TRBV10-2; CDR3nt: TGCGCCAGCAGTGCCCGACTAGCGGGAAGGCGGTACGAGCAGTACTTC; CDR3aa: CASSARLAGRRYEQYF
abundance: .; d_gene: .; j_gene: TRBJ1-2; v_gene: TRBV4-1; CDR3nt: TGCGCCAGCAGCCAACCCCTGGAACTCTATGGCTACACCTTC; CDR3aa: CASSQPLELYGYTF
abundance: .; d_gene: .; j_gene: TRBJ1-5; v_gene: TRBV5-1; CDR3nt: TGCGCCAGCAGGGCAAGCAATCAGCCCCAGCATTTT; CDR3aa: CASRASNQPQHF
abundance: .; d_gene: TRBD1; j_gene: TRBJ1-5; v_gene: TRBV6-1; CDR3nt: TGTGCCAGCAGTGAATGGAGGGGGCGCGGATATCAGCCCCAGCATTTT; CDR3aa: CASSEWRGRGYQPQHF
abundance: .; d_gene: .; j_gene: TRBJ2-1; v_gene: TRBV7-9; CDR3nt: TGTGCCAGCAGCTTAGACTGGAATGAGCAGTTCTTC; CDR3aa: CASSLDWNEQFF